Listed below are T cell receptor beta chains from one sample, sequenced in a study of CD8 T cells in ankylosing spondylitis. One entry per CDR3 protein results from TCRdb running MiXCR on the 5' RACE reads. The profile shows 700,000 to 850,000 distinct CDR3 sequences, 12% of them singletons. Sequencing used blood, either unsorted or a sorted T cell fraction (not recorded which). The receptors were gathered from a male donor with ankylosing spondylitis. Both conserved end residues are part of each CDR3. D genes are given only for firm matches. Clone size appears in some rows only: once, few, many, or a class for an expanded clone.

v_gene: TRBV29-1
d_gene: .
abundance: .
j_gene: TRBJ2-3
CDR3aa: CSVVTAGTSTDTQYF

v_gene: TRBV20-1
d_gene: .
abundance: few
j_gene: TRBJ1-2
CDR3aa: CSAARVANYGYTF

v_gene: TRBV5-1
d_gene: .
abundance: many
j_gene: TRBJ2-6
CDR3aa: CASSLGGTNSGANVLTF

v_gene: TRBV28
d_gene: TRBD1
abundance: .
j_gene: TRBJ2-3
CDR3aa: CASSLLGGRGQGTQYF

v_gene: TRBV6-5
d_gene: TRBD1
abundance: few
j_gene: TRBJ2-3
CDR3aa: CASSYWGQGNSDTQYF

v_gene: TRBV5-1
d_gene: TRBD1
abundance: .
j_gene: TRBJ1-4
CDR3aa: CASSRTGAGEKLFF

v_gene: TRBV29-1
d_gene: .
abundance: few
j_gene: TRBJ2-7
CDR3aa: CSVQGRSPYEQYF

v_gene: TRBV7-6
d_gene: .
abundance: many
j_gene: TRBJ2-1
CDR3aa: CASSPNRLSNEQFF

v_gene: TRBV28
d_gene: TRBD1
abundance: many
j_gene: TRBJ1-1
CDR3aa: CASSRGQGDEAFF

v_gene: TRBV20-1
d_gene: TRBD2
abundance: few
j_gene: TRBJ2-5
CDR3aa: CSASRWVAGQETQYF

v_gene: TRBV20-1
d_gene: .
abundance: .
j_gene: TRBJ1-6
CDR3aa: CSARSVDSYSPLHF

v_gene: TRBV5-6
d_gene: .
abundance: .
j_gene: TRBJ2-1
CDR3aa: CASSFMAYNEQFF

v_gene: TRBV20-1
d_gene: .
abundance: few
j_gene: TRBJ1-3
CDR3aa: CSWGQENTIYF

v_gene: TRBV6-2/TRBV6-3
d_gene: TRBD2
abundance: .
j_gene: TRBJ2-1
CDR3aa: CASSRRLAPVGNEQFF

v_gene: TRBV7-8
d_gene: .
abundance: .
j_gene: TRBJ1-1
CDR3aa: CASSLVSGIMNTEAFF

v_gene: TRBV20-1
d_gene: .
abundance: .
j_gene: TRBJ2-4
CDR3aa: CSALIAGKNIQYF

v_gene: TRBV4-2
d_gene: .
abundance: .
j_gene: TRBJ1-4
CDR3aa: CASSPTGLTNEKLFF

v_gene: TRBV29-1
d_gene: .
abundance: many
j_gene: TRBJ1-1
CDR3aa: CSVERQNTEAFF

v_gene: TRBV28
d_gene: TRBD1
abundance: few
j_gene: TRBJ1-1
CDR3aa: CASGRTGEFWF

v_gene: TRBV7-3
d_gene: TRBD1
abundance: .
j_gene: TRBJ2-1
CDR3aa: CASSSLPYRGSKGYNEQFF

v_gene: TRBV20-1
d_gene: TRBD1
abundance: many
j_gene: TRBJ2-7
CDR3aa: CSARDRGEQYF

v_gene: TRBV20-1
d_gene: TRBD1
abundance: .
j_gene: TRBJ1-5
CDR3aa: CSAQQGAGNQPQHF

v_gene: TRBV5-1
d_gene: .
abundance: many
j_gene: TRBJ1-2
CDR3aa: CASSLGIDGGYTF

v_gene: TRBV7-2
d_gene: .
abundance: many
j_gene: TRBJ2-7
CDR3aa: CASSPSPATAYEQYF

v_gene: TRBV28
d_gene: .
abundance: .
j_gene: TRBJ2-6
CDR3aa: CASSPLRAGANVLTF

v_gene: TRBV5-6
d_gene: .
abundance: .
j_gene: TRBJ2-3
CDR3aa: CASRRDGSTNTQYF

v_gene: TRBV7-2
d_gene: TRBD2
abundance: few
j_gene: TRBJ2-7
CDR3aa: CASSLRTGTRPYEQYF

v_gene: TRBV20-1
d_gene: .
abundance: .
j_gene: TRBJ2-7
CDR3aa: CSAIPGRQVYEQYF

v_gene: TRBV20-1
d_gene: .
abundance: .
j_gene: TRBJ2-3
CDR3aa: CSAPDPTLYSTDTQYF

v_gene: TRBV25-1
d_gene: .
abundance: few
j_gene: TRBJ2-1
CDR3aa: CASSEPAGGETSYNEQFF

v_gene: TRBV4-2
d_gene: .
abundance: few
j_gene: TRBJ1-5
CDR3aa: CASSQGVAGRNQPQHF

v_gene: TRBV11-3
d_gene: TRBD1
abundance: .
j_gene: TRBJ2-3
CDR3aa: CASSTLHGRDRDTQYF

v_gene: TRBV12-3/TRBV12-4
d_gene: .
abundance: many
j_gene: TRBJ1-1
CDR3aa: CASSPGPLNTEAFF

v_gene: TRBV29-1
d_gene: TRBD2
abundance: few
j_gene: TRBJ2-7
CDR3aa: CSVDRAGGNYEQYF

v_gene: TRBV6-5
d_gene: .
abundance: many
j_gene: TRBJ1-1
CDR3aa: CASSSRGTRAFF

v_gene: TRBV5-1
d_gene: .
abundance: .
j_gene: TRBJ2-4
CDR3aa: CASSRQSGTPMGQYF

v_gene: TRBV6-4
d_gene: .
abundance: .
j_gene: TRBJ2-1
CDR3aa: CASSEEEDSYNEQFF

v_gene: TRBV5-6
d_gene: TRBD1
abundance: few
j_gene: TRBJ2-5
CDR3aa: CASSMGTGEETQYF

v_gene: TRBV29-1
d_gene: .
abundance: many
j_gene: TRBJ2-5
CDR3aa: CSGREAGETQYF

v_gene: TRBV20-1
d_gene: .
abundance: once
j_gene: TRBJ1-1
CDR3aa: CSARDQSQAFF

v_gene: TRBV12-3/TRBV12-4
d_gene: .
abundance: .
j_gene: TRBJ2-2
CDR3aa: CASSRGPLNTGELFF

v_gene: TRBV7-2
d_gene: TRBD2
abundance: .
j_gene: TRBJ2-7
CDR3aa: CASSPELAVTSYEQYF

v_gene: TRBV12-3/TRBV12-4
d_gene: TRBD1
abundance: .
j_gene: TRBJ1-5
CDR3aa: CASRTTGGDQPQHF

v_gene: TRBV7-2
d_gene: .
abundance: .
j_gene: TRBJ1-4
CDR3aa: CASSPSRERGEKLFF

v_gene: TRBV20-1
d_gene: TRBD1
abundance: few
j_gene: TRBJ1-2
CDR3aa: CSAGTEIYGYTF

v_gene: TRBV12-3/TRBV12-4
d_gene: TRBD1
abundance: many
j_gene: TRBJ1-1
CDR3aa: CASRPTGGSGHTEAFF

v_gene: TRBV18
d_gene: TRBD2
abundance: .
j_gene: TRBJ2-1
CDR3aa: CASSQLAVSYNEQFF

v_gene: TRBV9
d_gene: TRBD2
abundance: few
j_gene: TRBJ2-5
CDR3aa: CASSADAGTSGTGTQYF

v_gene: TRBV5-1
d_gene: TRBD1
abundance: many
j_gene: TRBJ2-1
CDR3aa: CASSSRQGSYNEQFF

v_gene: TRBV5-1
d_gene: .
abundance: few
j_gene: TRBJ1-1
CDR3aa: CASSLGMVGTEAFF

v_gene: TRBV29-1
d_gene: .
abundance: many
j_gene: TRBJ2-5
CDR3aa: CSVGWRETQYF

v_gene: TRBV7-2
d_gene: .
abundance: few
j_gene: TRBJ2-7
CDR3aa: CASSLDHGWSYEQYF

v_gene: TRBV19
d_gene: TRBD2
abundance: .
j_gene: TRBJ2-1
CDR3aa: CASSETSGTFYNEQFF

v_gene: TRBV20-1
d_gene: .
abundance: few
j_gene: TRBJ2-2
CDR3aa: CSAREQVGGELFF

v_gene: TRBV6-1
d_gene: .
abundance: many
j_gene: TRBJ1-1
CDR3aa: CASSPIPGADEAFF

v_gene: TRBV7-9
d_gene: .
abundance: .
j_gene: TRBJ2-2
CDR3aa: CASSLVQGTGELFF

v_gene: TRBV2
d_gene: .
abundance: .
j_gene: TRBJ2-1
CDR3aa: CASSEQGWNEQFF

v_gene: TRBV12-3/TRBV12-4
d_gene: .
abundance: few
j_gene: TRBJ2-1
CDR3aa: CASSLIPSANNEQFF

v_gene: TRBV7-9
d_gene: TRBD1
abundance: few
j_gene: TRBJ2-3
CDR3aa: CASSFNRGSF

v_gene: TRBV20-1
d_gene: .
abundance: many
j_gene: TRBJ1-1
CDR3aa: CSARGSAEAFF